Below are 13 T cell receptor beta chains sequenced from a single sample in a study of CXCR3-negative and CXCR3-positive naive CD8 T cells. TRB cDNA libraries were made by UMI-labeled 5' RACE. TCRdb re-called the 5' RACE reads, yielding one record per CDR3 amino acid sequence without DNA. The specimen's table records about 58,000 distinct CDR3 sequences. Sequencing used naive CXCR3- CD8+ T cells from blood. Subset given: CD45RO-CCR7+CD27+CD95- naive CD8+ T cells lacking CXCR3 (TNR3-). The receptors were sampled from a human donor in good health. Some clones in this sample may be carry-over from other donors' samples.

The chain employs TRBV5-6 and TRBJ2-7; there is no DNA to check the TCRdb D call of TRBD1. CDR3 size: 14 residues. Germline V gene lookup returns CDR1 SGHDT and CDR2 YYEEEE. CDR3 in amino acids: CASSSRGLHYEQYF.

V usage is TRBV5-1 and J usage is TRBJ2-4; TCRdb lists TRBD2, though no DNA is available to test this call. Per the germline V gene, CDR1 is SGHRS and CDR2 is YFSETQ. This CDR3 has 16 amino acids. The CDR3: CASSGRTSGFENIQYF.

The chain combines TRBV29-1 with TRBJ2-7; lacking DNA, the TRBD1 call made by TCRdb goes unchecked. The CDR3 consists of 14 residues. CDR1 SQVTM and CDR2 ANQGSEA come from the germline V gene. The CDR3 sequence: CSVEAGQGGYEQYF.

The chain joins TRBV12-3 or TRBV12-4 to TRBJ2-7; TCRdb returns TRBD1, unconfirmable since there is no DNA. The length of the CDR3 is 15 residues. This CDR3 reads CASSSPGQGIHEQYF.

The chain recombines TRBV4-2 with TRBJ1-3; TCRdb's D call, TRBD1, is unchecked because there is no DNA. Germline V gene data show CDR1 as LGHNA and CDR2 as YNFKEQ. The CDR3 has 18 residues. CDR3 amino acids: CASSQDRTNPVWGNTIYF.

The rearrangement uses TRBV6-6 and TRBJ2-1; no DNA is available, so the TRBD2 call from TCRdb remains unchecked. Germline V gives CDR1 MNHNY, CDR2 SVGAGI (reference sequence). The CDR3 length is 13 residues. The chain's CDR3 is CASSYGPYNEQFF.

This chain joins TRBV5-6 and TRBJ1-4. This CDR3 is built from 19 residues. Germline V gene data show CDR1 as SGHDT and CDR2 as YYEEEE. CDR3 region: CASSLEAHPPRKANEKLFF.

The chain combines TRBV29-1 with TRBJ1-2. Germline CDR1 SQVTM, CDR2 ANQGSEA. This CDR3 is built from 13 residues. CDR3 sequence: CIPHGEGEKGYTF.

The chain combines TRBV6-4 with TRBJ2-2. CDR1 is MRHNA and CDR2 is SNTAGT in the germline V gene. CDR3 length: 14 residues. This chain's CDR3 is CGSSLWANTGELFF.

CDR3: CASSPVYNEQFF. The rearrangement links TRBV6-2 or TRBV6-3 to TRBJ2-1. CDR1 and CDR2 (germline): MNHEY, SVGEGT. This CDR3 spans 12 amino acids.

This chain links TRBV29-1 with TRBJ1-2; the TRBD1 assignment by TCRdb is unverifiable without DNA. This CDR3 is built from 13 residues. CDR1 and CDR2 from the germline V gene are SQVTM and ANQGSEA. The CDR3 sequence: CSVELQGPYGYTF.

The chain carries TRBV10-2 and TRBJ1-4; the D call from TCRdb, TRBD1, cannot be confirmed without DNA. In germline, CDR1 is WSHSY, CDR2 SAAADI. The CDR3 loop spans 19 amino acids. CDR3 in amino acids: CATFAGPSGRGHLFEKLFF.

CDR3 region: CSVADTSEQYF. V and J are TRBV29-1 and TRBJ2-7. This CDR3 is built from 11 residues. Looked up from germline, CDR1 is SQVTM and CDR2 is ANQGSEA.